Detailed here is one T cell receptor beta chain. The antigen is not known. This specimen comes from a study of cytomegalovirus exposure and HLA in healthy donors. Whole-study findings and limits: Cytomegalovirus association was listed for 164 TCR beta chains. Most TCR sequences showed up rarely, but some public TCRs showed up in many donors. Cytomegalovirus status was reportedly diagnosed by the classifier with high specificity and sensitivity.

The germline V gene encodes CDR1 MDHEN and CDR2 SYDVKM. Between the trimmed V and J ends, which lost 2 bases and 6 bases, there was a span of 13 bases. The CDR3 contains 14 residues. This table comes from immunoSEQ multiplex PCR, and its TCRdb copy is limited to in-frame clones, with some not included. Among about 60,000 clones, 90% were seen once, and the ten largest hold 0.85% to 1.2%. J is TRBJ1-2 and V is TRBV28; TRBD1 is a possible D gene (5 bases). Sample: PBMCs. This TCR was recovered from a man aged 18 to 35 in good health and CMV-seronegative. DNA for the CDR3: TGTGCCAGCAGTTTAGGGGGGAGGGTAAATGGCTACACCTTC. It codes for CASSLGGRVNGYTF.